This T cell receptor (beta chain) was sequenced during a study of T cells after yellow fever vaccination. Study-wide context: Preparing low-cell-number fractions relied on SMART-Seq v4 Ultra Low Input.

UMIs were added to TCR cDNA along with a universal primer site when it was made by 5'RACE template switching. A single record per CDR3 protein comes from TCRdb applying MiXCR to the 5' RACE reads. The sample contains 450,000 to 600,000 distinct CDR3 sequences, around 16% of which appear only once. This clonotype was found a few times. Its cognate antigen is unknown. Germline CDR1 and CDR2: SGHRS and YFSETQ. The CDR3 loop spans 16 amino acids. The V end was cut by 1 base, the J end by 1 base, with 11 bases between. Notes on the study in general: Weaker overall, the secondary response nonetheless peaked faster (day 5 versus 15). Relatively few clonotypes were ones that appeared in both CD4 and CD8 compartments.

The receptor comes from a man aged 18-30 years who received the YFV17D yellow fever vaccine. Sequencing was performed on PBMCs, taken 5 days after the first yellow fever vaccination. The chain is built from TRBV5-1 and TRBJ1-4; no clear D. The CDR3 DNA follows: TGCGCCAGCAGCTTGAATTCGGGAAGAACTAATGAAAAACTGTTTTTT. Translating gives CASSLNSGRTNEKLFF.